The source of this T cell receptor (beta chain) is a study of OX40 agonist ivuxolimab in advanced cancers. V shed 2 bases and J shed 3 bases, with 6 bases lying between them. Germline V gives CDR1 SGHKS, CDR2 YYEKEE (reference sequence). The CDR3 totals 12 residues. Comment on this clone: Its antigen is not identified.

Whole-study results and caveats: CD8+ T cells were the subset that, on average, had more expanded clones than CD4+. Low normalized T-cell clonal expansion was additionally recorded for some nonresponders. Dose levels from 0.1 to 3.0 mg/kg saw CD4+ and CD8+ blood T cells expand clonally by week 6.

Profiling relied on immunoSEQ multiplex PCR, and the TCRdb table lists in-frame clones only, not all of them. The sample includes around 20,000 clones, around 70% of them seen just once. The sample in question was CD4+ or CD8+ T cells sorted from blood, obtained in a trial of the OX40 agonist ivuxolimab. The chain uses TRBV5-5 and TRBJ2-7; a possible D gene is TRBD1 (5 bases). The sequence was obtained from an adult with an advanced solid tumor such as melanoma, head and neck, liver or kidney cancer. CDR3 sequence (DNA): TGTGCCAGCAGCTTCGACAGCTACGAGCAGTACTTC. This sequence encodes CASSFDSYEQYF.